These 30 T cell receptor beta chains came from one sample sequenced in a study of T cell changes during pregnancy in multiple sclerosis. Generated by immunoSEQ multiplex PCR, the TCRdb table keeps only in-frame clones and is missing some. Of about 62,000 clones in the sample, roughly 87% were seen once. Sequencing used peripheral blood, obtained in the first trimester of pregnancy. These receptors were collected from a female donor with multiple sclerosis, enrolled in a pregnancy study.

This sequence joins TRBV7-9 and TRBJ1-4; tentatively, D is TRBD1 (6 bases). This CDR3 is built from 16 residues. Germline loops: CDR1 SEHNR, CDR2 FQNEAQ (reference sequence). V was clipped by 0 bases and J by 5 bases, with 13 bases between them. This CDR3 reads CASSLALSRGNEKLFF. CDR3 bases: TGTGCCAGCAGCTTAGCGCTGAGCAGGGGCAATGAAAAACTGTTTTTT.

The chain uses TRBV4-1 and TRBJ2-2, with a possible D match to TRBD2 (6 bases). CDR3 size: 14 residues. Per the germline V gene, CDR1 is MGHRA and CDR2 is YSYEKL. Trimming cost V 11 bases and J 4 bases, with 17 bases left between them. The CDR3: CAVTGGSGTGELFF. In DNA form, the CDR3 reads TGCGCCGTAACTGGGGGGTCGGGCACCGGGGAGCTGTTTTTT.

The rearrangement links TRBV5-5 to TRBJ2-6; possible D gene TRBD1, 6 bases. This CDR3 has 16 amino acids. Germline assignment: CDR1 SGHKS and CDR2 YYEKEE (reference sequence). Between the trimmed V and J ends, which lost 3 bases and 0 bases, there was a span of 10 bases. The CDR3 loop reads CASSWGHVSGANVLTF. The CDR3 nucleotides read TGTGCCAGCAGCTGGGGACACGTCTCTGGGGCCAACGTCCTGACTTTC.

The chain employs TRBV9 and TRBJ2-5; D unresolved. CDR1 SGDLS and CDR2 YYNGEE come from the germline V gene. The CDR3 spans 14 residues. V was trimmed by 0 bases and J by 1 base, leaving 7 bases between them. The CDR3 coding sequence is TGTGCCAGCAGCGTAGGGGCAGGCCAAGAGACCCAGTACTTC. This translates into CASSVGAGQETQYF. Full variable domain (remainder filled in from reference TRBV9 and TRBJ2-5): DSGVTQTPKHLITATGQRVTLRCSPRSGDLSVYWYQQSLDQGLQFLIQYYNGEERAKGNILERFSAQQFPDLHSELNLSSLELGDSALYFCASSVGAGQETQYFGPGTRLLVL.

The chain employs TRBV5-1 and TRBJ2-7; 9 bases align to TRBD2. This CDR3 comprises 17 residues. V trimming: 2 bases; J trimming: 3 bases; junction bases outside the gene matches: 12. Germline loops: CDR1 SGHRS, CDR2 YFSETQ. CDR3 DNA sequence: TGCGCCAGCAGCTTTAAAATAGCGGGAGCGGGGAACTACGAGCAGTACTTC. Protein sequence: CASSFKIAGAGNYEQYF.

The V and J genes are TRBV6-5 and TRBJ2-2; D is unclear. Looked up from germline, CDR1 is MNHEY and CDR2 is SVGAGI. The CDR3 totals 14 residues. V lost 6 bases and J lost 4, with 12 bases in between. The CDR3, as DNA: TGTGCCAGCAGAAACGCATGGGCCACCGGGGAGCTGTTTTTT. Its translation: CASRNAWATGELFF.

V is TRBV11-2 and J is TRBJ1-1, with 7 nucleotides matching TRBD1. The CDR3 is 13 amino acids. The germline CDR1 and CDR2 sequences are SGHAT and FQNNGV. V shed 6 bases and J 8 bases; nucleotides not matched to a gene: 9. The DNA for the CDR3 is TGTGCCAGCAGGCGTGACCCGGGACAGGAAGCTTTCTTT. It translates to CASRRDPGQEAFF.

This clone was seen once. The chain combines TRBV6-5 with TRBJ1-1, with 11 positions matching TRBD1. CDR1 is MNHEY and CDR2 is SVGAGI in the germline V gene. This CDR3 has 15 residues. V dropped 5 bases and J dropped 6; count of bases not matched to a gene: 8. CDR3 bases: TGTGCCAGCAGTAGCTCGGGACAGGGGGTCTCTGAAGCTTTCTTT. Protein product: CASSSSGQGVSEAFF.

In DNA, the CDR3 is TGTGCCAGCAGTTACAGCCCAGGGGATAGCTATGAAGCTTTCTTT. Amino acid sequence: CASSYSPGDSYEAFF. This sequence joins TRBV6-5 and TRBJ1-1; TRBD1 is a possible D gene (6 bases). Germline lookup yields CDR1 MNHEY and CDR2 SVGAGI. This CDR3 has 15 residues. V lost 2 bases to trimming and J lost 7 bases, with 17 bases between them.

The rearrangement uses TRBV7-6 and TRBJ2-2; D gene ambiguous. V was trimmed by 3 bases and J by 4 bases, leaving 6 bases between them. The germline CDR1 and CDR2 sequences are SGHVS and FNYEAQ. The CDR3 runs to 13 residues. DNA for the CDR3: TGTGCCAGCAGCTTCGAGGTCACCGGGGAGCTGTTTTTT. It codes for CASSFEVTGELFF. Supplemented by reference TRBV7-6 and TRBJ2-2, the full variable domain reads GAGVSQSPRYKVTKRGQDVALRCDPISGHVSLYWYRQALGQGPEFLTYFNYEAQQDKSGLPNDRFSAERPEGSISTLTIQRTEQRDSAMYRCASSFEVTGELFFGEGSRLTVL.

In DNA form, the CDR3 reads TGTGCCAGCAGTGATAGGACACCTGGGTACCAAGAGACCCAGTACTTC. It encodes CASSDRTPGYQETQYF. V gene TRBV2 combines with J gene TRBJ2-5; possible D gene TRBD1, 5 bases. The germline V gene has CDR1 SNHLY and CDR2 FYNNEI. The CDR3 covers 16 residues. V lost 3 bases and J 0 bases, leaving 14 bases between the germline ends. The complete variable domain, with remaining parts taken from reference TRBV2 and TRBJ2-5, reads EPEVTQTPSHQVTQMGQEVILRCVPISNHLYFYWYRQILGQKVEFLVSFYNNEISEKSEIFDDQFSVERPDGSNFTLKIRSTKLEDSAMYFCASSDRTPGYQETQYFGPGTRLLVL.

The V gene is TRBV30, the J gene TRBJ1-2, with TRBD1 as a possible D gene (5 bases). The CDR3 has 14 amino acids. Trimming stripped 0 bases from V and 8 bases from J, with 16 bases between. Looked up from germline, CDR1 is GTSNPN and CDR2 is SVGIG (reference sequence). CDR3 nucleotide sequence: TGTGCCTGGAGTGTACTTGGACATACGGAAGGCTACACCTTC. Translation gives CAWSVLGHTEGYTF.

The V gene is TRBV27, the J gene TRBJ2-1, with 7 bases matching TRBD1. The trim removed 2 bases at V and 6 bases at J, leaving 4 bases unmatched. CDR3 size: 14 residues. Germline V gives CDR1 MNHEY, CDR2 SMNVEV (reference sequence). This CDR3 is CASSLHRGPNEQFF. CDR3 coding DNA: TGTGCCAGCAGTTTACACAGGGGCCCCAATGAGCAGTTCTTC.

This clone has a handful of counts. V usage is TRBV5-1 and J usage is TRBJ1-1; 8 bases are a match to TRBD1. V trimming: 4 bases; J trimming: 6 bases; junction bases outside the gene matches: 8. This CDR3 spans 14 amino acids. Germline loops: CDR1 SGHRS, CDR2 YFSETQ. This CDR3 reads CASSPTATGAEAFF. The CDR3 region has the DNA TGCGCCAGCAGCCCCACAGCGACAGGGGCTGAAGCTTTCTTT.

The CDR3 reads CASRRGSLGRNTIYF. The CDR3 region has the DNA TGTGCCAGCAGGAGGGGGTCCTTAGGGAGAAACACCATATATTTT. The V gene is TRBV4-2, the J gene TRBJ1-3, with D possibly TRBD1 on 6 matching bases. The CDR3 covers 15 residues. Trimming removed 6 bases from V and 5 bases from J, with 17 bases in between. Germline loops: CDR1 LGHNA, CDR2 YNFKEQ.

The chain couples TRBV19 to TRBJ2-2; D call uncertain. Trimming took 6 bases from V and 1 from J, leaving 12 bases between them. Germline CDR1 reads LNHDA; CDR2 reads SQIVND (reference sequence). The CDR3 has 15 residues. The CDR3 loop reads CASRRGAENTGELFF. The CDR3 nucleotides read TGTGCCAGTAGAAGAGGCGCAGAGAACACCGGGGAGCTGTTTTTT.

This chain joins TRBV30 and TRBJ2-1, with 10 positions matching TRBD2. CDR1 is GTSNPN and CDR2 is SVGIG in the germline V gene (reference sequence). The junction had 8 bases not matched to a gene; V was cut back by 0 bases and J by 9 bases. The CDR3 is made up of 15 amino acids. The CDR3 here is CAWSVQGLARGEQFF. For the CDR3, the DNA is TGTGCCTGGAGTGTACAGGGACTAGCGCGAGGTGAGCAGTTCTTC.

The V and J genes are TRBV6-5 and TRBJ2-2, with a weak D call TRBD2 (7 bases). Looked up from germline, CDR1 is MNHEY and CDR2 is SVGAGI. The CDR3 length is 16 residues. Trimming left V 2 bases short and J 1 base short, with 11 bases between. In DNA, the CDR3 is TGTGCCAGCAGTTACGCGGGGGCCCTGAACACCGGGGAGCTGTTTTTT. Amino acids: CASSYAGALNTGELFF.

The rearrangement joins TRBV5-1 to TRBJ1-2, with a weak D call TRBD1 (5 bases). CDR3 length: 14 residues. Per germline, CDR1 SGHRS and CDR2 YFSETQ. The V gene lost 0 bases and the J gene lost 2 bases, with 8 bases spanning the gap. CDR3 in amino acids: CASSLEGLNYGYTF. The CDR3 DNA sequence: TGCGCCAGCAGCTTGGAGGGGCTGAACTATGGCTACACCTTC.

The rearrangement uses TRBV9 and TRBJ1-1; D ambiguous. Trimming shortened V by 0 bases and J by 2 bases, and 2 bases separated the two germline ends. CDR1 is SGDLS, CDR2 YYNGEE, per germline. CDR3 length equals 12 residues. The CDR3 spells CASSVVNTEAFF. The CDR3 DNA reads TGTGCCAGCAGCGTAGTAAACACTGAAGCTTTCTTT.

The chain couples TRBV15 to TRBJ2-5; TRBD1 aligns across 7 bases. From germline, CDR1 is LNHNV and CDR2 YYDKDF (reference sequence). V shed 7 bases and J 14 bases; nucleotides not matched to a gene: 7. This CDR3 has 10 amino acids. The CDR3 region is CATNTNRGYF. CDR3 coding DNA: TGTGCCACCAACACAAACAGGGGTTACTTC.

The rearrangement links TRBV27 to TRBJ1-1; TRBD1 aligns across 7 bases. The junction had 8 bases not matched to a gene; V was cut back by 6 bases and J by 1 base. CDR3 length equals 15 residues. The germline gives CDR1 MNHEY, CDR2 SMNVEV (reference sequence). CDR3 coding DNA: TGTGCCAGCAGCCTAAGGGGGCTAAAGAACACTGAAGCTTTCTTT. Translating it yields CASSLRGLKNTEAFF.

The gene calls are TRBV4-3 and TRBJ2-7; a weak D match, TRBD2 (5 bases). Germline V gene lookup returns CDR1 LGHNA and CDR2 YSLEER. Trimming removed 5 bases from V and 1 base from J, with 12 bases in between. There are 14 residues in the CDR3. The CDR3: CASSISGGSYEQYF. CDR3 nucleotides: TGCGCCAGCAGCATAAGCGGCGGATCCTACGAGCAGTACTTC.

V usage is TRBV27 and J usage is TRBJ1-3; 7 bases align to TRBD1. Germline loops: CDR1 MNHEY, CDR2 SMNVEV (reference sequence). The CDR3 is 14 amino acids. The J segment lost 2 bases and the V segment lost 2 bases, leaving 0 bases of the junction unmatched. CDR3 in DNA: TGTGCCAGCAGTTTAGACAGGGCTGGAAACACCATATATTTT. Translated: CASSLDRAGNTIYF.

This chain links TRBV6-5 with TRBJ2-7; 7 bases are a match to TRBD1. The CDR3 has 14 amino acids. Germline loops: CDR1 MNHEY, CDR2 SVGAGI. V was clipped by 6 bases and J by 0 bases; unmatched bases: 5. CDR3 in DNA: TGTGCCAGCAGGTCCCGGGACAGCTCCTACGAGCAGTACTTC. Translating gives CASRSRDSSYEQYF.

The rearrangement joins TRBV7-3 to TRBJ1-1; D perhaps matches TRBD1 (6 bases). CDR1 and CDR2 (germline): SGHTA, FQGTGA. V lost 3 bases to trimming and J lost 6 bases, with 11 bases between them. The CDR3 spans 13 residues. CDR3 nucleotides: TGTGCCAGCAGCTTCGGGGGGCACTCTGAAGCTTTCTTT. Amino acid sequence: CASSFGGHSEAFF.

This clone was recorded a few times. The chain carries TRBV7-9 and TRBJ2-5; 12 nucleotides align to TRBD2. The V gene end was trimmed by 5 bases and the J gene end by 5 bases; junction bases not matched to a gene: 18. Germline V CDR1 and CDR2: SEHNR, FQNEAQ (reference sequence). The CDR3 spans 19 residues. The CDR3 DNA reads TGTGCCAGCAGCCCCCAAAGGGGGCTAGCGGGGGGGCCGAAGGAGACCCAGTACTTC. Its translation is CASSPQRGLAGGPKETQYF.

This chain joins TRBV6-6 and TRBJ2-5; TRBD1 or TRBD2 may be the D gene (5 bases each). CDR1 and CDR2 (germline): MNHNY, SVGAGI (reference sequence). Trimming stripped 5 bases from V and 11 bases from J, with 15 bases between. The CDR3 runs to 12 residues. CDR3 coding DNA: TGTGCCAGCAGTGACTACGGCTCAGGGCAGTACTTC. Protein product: CASSDYGSGQYF.

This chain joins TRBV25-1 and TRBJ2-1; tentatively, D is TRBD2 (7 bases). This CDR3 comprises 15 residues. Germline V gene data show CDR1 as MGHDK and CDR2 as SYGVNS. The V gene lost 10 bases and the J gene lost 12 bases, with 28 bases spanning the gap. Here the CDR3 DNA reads TGTGCCATTCGAGGGGGGGAAGGGTCCTCAATGACGCAGTTCTTC. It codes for CAIRGGEGSSMTQFF.

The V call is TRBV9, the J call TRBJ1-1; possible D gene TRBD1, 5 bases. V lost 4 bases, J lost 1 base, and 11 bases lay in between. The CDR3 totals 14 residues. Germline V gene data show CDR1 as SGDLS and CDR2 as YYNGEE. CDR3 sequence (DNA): TGTGCCAGCAGCCTGGGGGGTGGGAACACTGAAGCTTTCTTT. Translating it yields CASSLGGGNTEAFF.